The 22 T cell receptor beta chains below all came from one sample that was sequenced in a study of T cells after yellow fever vaccination. From the 5' RACE reads, TCRdb called clonotypes with MiXCR, one entry per CDR3 protein. The table has about 58,000 distinct CDR3 sequences, approximately 6.9% seen once. The source was CD8+ T cells sorted from PBMCs, collected on the day of the first yellow fever vaccination. The receptors originated from a man between 18 and 35 years old who received the YFV17D yellow fever vaccine.

This chain joins TRBV7-3 and TRBJ2-7, with TRBD2 as a possible D gene (5 bases). Trimming removed 2 bases at V and 0 bases at J, with 8 bases between. CDR3 length: 14 amino acids. CDR1 and CDR2 (germline): SGHTA, FQGTGA. The CDR3: CASSLSGISYEQYF. CDR3 in DNA: TGTGCCAGCAGCTTATCGGGGATCTCCTACGAGCAGTACTTC.

This clonotype has a count of ten or more. V usage is TRBV11-1 and J usage is TRBJ1-4, with a possible D match to TRBD1 (6 bases). Germline loops: CDR1 SGHAT, CDR2 FQDESV (reference sequence). V lost 1 base and J 5 bases, leaving 23 bases between the germline ends. This CDR3 spans 19 amino acids. The CDR3: CASSLVATDIDRQNEKLFF. CDR3 sequence (DNA): TGTGCCAGCAGCTTAGTAGCGACTGATATCGACAGGCAAAATGAAAAACTGTTTTTT.

The V call is TRBV5-6, the J call TRBJ1-1, with D perhaps matching TRBD1 (5 bases). V lost 9 bases to trimming and J lost 8 bases, with 17 bases between them. The CDR3 runs to 12 residues. Germline V gene sequence: CDR1 SGHDT, CDR2 YYEEEE. The CDR3 DNA reads as TGTGCCATCGGCTCAGGGAATAGGGAAGCTTTCTTT. This translates into CAIGSGNREAFF.

This clonotype has more than one count but fewer than ten. The rearrangement joins TRBV6-5 to TRBJ2-1; no clear D. The CDR3 has 10 amino acids. In germline, CDR1 is MNHEY, CDR2 SVGAGI. V lost 6 bases and J 6 bases, leaving 3 bases between the germline ends. The CDR3 nucleotides read TGTGCCAGCAGGGCCAATGAGCAGTTCTTC. Protein product: CASRANEQFF.

This clonotype has a handful of counts. The CDR3 nucleotides read TGTGCCACCAGCAGAGATCTTGGTTCCGGGGAGCTGTTTTTT. As protein: CATSRDLGSGELFF. The V gene is TRBV15, the J gene TRBJ2-2; the D is unclear. From germline, CDR1 is LNHNV and CDR2 YYDKDF (reference sequence). Trimming left V 0 bases short and J 6 bases short, with 8 bases between. This CDR3 has 14 amino acids.

In its sample, this clonotype was seen many times. The chain employs TRBV14 and TRBJ2-7, with 12 bases matching TRBD1. Germline V gives CDR1 SGHDN, CDR2 FVKESK. V shed 4 bases, J shed 3 bases, and the junction held 4 bases outside the gene matches. CDR3 length: 15 residues. The CDR3 loop is CASSPGTGGIYEQYF. The CDR3 DNA sequence: TGTGCCAGCAGCCCGGGGACAGGGGGCATCTACGAGCAGTACTTC.

In this sample, this clonotype turned up many times. The chain couples TRBV7-8 to TRBJ1-2, with D possibly TRBD1 on 5 matching bases. The germline V gene encodes CDR1 SGHVS and CDR2 FQNEAQ. The V end lost 2 bases, the J end lost 4 bases, and 14 bases lay between the germline ends. This CDR3 region has 15 residues. This chain's CDR3 is CASSLNRHATYGYTF. DNA of the CDR3: TGTGCCAGCAGCTTAAACAGGCACGCAACCTATGGCTACACCTTC. Full variable domain (outside the CDR3, taken from reference TRBV7-8 and TRBJ1-2): GAGVSQSPRYKVAKRGQDVALRCDPISGHVSLFWYQQALGQGPEFLTYFQNEAQLDKSGLPSDRFFAERPEGSVSTLKIQRTQQEDSAVYLCASSLNRHATYGYTFGSGTRLTVV.

At least ten counts were recorded for this clonotype. The chain has TRBV6-1 and TRBJ2-1, with D unclear. This CDR3 comprises 15 residues. From germline, CDR1 is MNHNS and CDR2 SASEGT. Trimming took off 7 bases at V and 6 bases at J, with 19 bases between the two ends. The CDR3 DNA reads as TGTGCCAGCACCCAATACGGCGGCGGTGGCAATGAGCAGTTCTTC. This codes for CASTQYGGGGNEQFF.

This chain joins TRBV19 and TRBJ2-6; unclear D gene. V lost 7 bases to trimming and J lost 1 base, with 2 bases between them. The germline V gene encodes CDR1 LNHDA and CDR2 SQIVND (reference sequence). The CDR3 has 12 residues. Here the CDR3 DNA reads TGTGCCAGTAAGTCTGGGGCCAACGTCCTGACTTTC. Its translation: CASKSGANVLTF.

This clonotype turned up a few times. The chain is built from TRBV7-2 and TRBJ1-2, with no clear D. CDR1 is SGHTA and CDR2 is FQGNSA in the germline V gene. Deletions cut 1 base from V and 8 bases from J, with 8 bases between. This CDR3 is built from 12 residues. The CDR3 region is CASSLGAGGYTF. CDR3 DNA: TGTGCCAGCAGCTTAGGGGCGGGCGGCTACACCTTC.

This clonotype was seen a handful of times. The V and J genes are TRBV6-2 or TRBV6-3 and TRBJ2-7; no clear D. The CDR3 covers 12 residues. Deletions cut 9 bases from V and 0 bases from J, with 9 bases between. The V gene's germline CDR1 is MNHEY and CDR2 SVGEGT. CDR3 DNA sequence: TGTGCCAGGGATGAGAGCTCCTACGAGCAGTACGTC. Residues: CARDESSYEQYV.

This chain joins TRBV4-3 and TRBJ2-1; maybe TRBD2 (6 bases). Germline V gene data show CDR1 as LGHNA and CDR2 as YSLEER. The CDR3 is 16 amino acids. Trimming pared 0 bases from V and 9 bases from J, leaving 18 bases between. DNA for the CDR3: TGCGCCAGCAGCCAAGATAACACGGGCCTGCGGGGTGAGCAGTTCTTC. This encodes CASSQDNTGLRGEQFF.

J is TRBJ1-4 and V is TRBV9; D unclear. The CDR3 sequence is 13 residues long. Germline CDR1 SGDLS, CDR2 YYNGEE. V was trimmed by 1 base and J by 4 bases, leaving 5 bases between them. The CDR3 reads CASSVTNNEKLFF. The DNA of the CDR3 is TGTGCCAGCAGCGTAACTAATAATGAAAAACTGTTTTTT.

The chain uses TRBV19 and TRBJ2-3, with 7 positions matching TRBD2. The CDR3 extends over 16 amino acids. Germline V lookup: CDR1 LNHDA, CDR2 SQIVND (reference sequence). V lost 6 bases to trimming and J lost 3 bases; unmatched junction nucleotides: 12. The CDR3 nucleotides are TGTGCCAGTAGCACCTTCGGAGGGAGGGTGACAGATACGCAGTATTTT. Translated, it gives CASSTFGGRVTDTQYF.

This clonotype appeared many times. This chain connects TRBV7-9 to TRBJ2-5; D might be TRBD2 (5 bases). Germline lookup yields CDR1 SEHNR and CDR2 FQNEAQ (reference sequence). V shed 0 bases and J shed 9 bases, with 14 bases lying between them. This CDR3 has 14 amino acids. The DNA of the CDR3 is TGTGCCAGCAGCTTAGCGGAGGACCCTCAGGCCCAGTACTTC. It yields the protein CASSLAEDPQAQYF.

This clonotype has at least ten counts. The chain recombines TRBV7-9 with TRBJ2-7, with TRBD2 matching 9 bases. The germline gives CDR1 SEHNR, CDR2 FQNEAQ (reference sequence). J lost 0 bases, V lost 4 bases, and 4 bases had no gene match. CDR3 length: 15 residues. The CDR3 reads CASSSSGTRSYEQYF. CDR3 sequence (DNA): TGTGCCAGCAGCTCTAGCGGGACCCGCTCCTACGAGCAGTACTTC.

This clonotype was recorded many times. The chain employs TRBV6-2 or TRBV6-3 and TRBJ2-7; D may be TRBD2 (6 bases). The germline CDR1 and CDR2 sequences are MNHEY and SVGEGT. The CDR3 consists of 14 residues. The germline V and J ends were trimmed by 5 bases and 3 bases, with 14 bases remaining between them. The CDR3 here is CASSTGGTVYEQYF. The CDR3 DNA follows: TGTGCCAGCAGTACCGGGGGAACAGTCTACGAGCAGTACTTC.

This clonotype was found a few times. This rearrangement joins TRBV10-1 to TRBJ2-5, with 9 bases matching TRBD1. Germline-derived CDR1 and CDR2 are WNHNN and SYGVQD (reference sequence). Trimming removed 6 bases from V and 5 bases from J; junction bases left unmatched: 7. This CDR3 has 14 amino acids. CDR3 DNA: TGCGCCAGCAGCAGGACAGGGGACCCTGAGACCCAGTACTTC. This codes for CASSRTGDPETQYF.

This clonotype has at least ten counts. This chain joins TRBV4-1 and TRBJ2-7, with D tentatively TRBD1 or TRBD2 (5 bases each). The CDR3 is made up of 15 amino acids. From germline, CDR1 is MGHRA and CDR2 YSYEKL. Trimming left V 5 bases short and J 2 bases short, with 16 bases between. The DNA for the CDR3 is TGCGCCAGCAGCAGAGGGGCGACGGCCGCCTACGAGCAGTACGTC. Protein sequence: CASSRGATAAYEQYV.

The sample holds a few counts of this clonotype. This chain connects TRBV5-1 to TRBJ1-2, with TRBD1 as a possible D gene (6 bases). Germline V CDR1 and CDR2: SGHRS, YFSETQ. The CDR3 extends over 14 amino acids. Trimming left V 5 bases short and J 11 bases short, with 22 bases between. The CDR3 is CASSDRPFLVGYTF. The CDR3 DNA reads as TGCGCCAGCAGTGACAGGCCTTTTTTAGTAGGGTACACCTTC.

This clonotype has just a few counts. The rearrangement joins TRBV6-4 to TRBJ2-6, with 10 bases that match TRBD2. Germline assignment: CDR1 MRHNA and CDR2 SNTAGT. V trimming: 4 bases; J trimming: 0 bases; junction bases outside the gene matches: 0. This CDR3 is 16 amino acids long. CDR3 sequence (DNA): TGTGCCAGCAGTGCTAGCGGGGGCTCTGGGGCCAACGTCCTGACTTTC. It specifies CASSASGGSGANVLTF.

Worth noting for this clonotype: Germline and junction disagree at one end, which may indicate a read error. V usage is TRBV7-2 and J usage is TRBJ2-4; TRBD1 aligns across 8 bases. CDR3 length equals 16 residues. Germline loops: CDR1 SGHTA, CDR2 FQGNSA. Written as DNA, the CDR3 is TGTGCCAGCAGCCTACAGGGGGTGGGGGGCGCGTTTTTAGTGGACTTC. Amino acids: CASSLQGVGGAFLVDF.